The entry below describes one T cell receptor (beta chain). Trimming shortened V by 0 bases and J by 0 bases, and 9 bases separated the two germline ends. CDR3 length equals 15 residues. The germline CDR1 and CDR2 sequences are SGHAT and FQNNGV. This sample was taken from a study of technical replicates of blood from a handful of donors. Some clones are missing from TCRdb's copy, which holds only in-frame ones; the method was immunoSEQ multiplex PCR. Of tens of thousands of clones in the sample, 98% were seen once. The chain is built from TRBV11-2 and TRBJ2-7, with D uncertain. The sample was T cells isolated from PBMCs. The sequence derives from a human donor in good health. The CDR3 loop reads CASSLEPKFSYEQYF. The CDR3 bases are TGTGCCAGCAGCTTAGAACCTAAATTCTCCTACGAGCAGTACTTC.